A few counts support the clone carrying this T cell receptor beta chain. Authors' processing steps: How many nucleated cells were present was estimated from reference gene primer amplification. Sequencing used immunoSEQ multiplex PCR; TCRdb keeps in-frame clones, though not all of them. The D gene and trimming were derived from the DNA, and the V and J assignments and clone size from that table. The data hold 50,000 to 60,000 clones, with 88% observed a single time. This specimen belongs to a study of blood T cell repertoires in COVID-19. Study background: Acute-phase and convalescent COVID-19 samples originated in the United States, Italy and Spain. Nucleic acid was either cDNA or gDNA, and it came from T cells, B-cell-depleted T cells, or PBMCs.

J was trimmed by 3 bases and V by 7 bases; bases with no gene match: 4. The CDR3 is made up of 13 amino acids. Germline V lookup: CDR1 SNHLY, CDR2 FYNNEI. Sample: peripheral blood. The chain has TRBV2 and TRBJ2-7, with 9 bases fitting TRBD2. This sequence was found in a man in his sixties with active COVID-19. CDR3 protein: CASTGTSNYEQYF. DNA of the CDR3: TGTGCCAGCACCGGGACTAGCAACTACGAGCAGTACTTC.